This T cell receptor (beta chain) was retrieved from a study of T cells after yellow fever vaccination. TCRdb passed the 5' RACE reads through MiXCR, listing each CDR3 protein once. The sample carries about 120,000 distinct CDR3 sequences, 7.2% recorded once. Germline CDR1 SEHNR, CDR2 FQNEAQ (reference sequence). CDR3 length equals 17 residues. The junction had 13 bases not matched to a gene; V was cut back by 5 bases and J by 1 base. Study findings and constraints: Among primary-vaccination clones, most reappeared after the booster, at about 95% for CD4 and around 90% for CD8.

This clonotype was seen at least ten times. Antigen: not known. The TCR comes from a young man who received the YFV17D yellow fever vaccine. The chain uses TRBV7-9 and TRBJ1-1; 7 bases match TRBD1. This specimen was CD4+ T cells sorted from PBMCs, taken 45 days after the first yellow fever vaccination. CDR3 amino acids: CASSPLRFQGGNTEAFF. The CDR3 DNA reads TGTGCCAGCAGCCCCCTAAGGTTTCAGGGGGGGAACACTGAAGCTTTCTTT. Supplemented by reference TRBV7-9 and TRBJ1-1, the full variable domain reads DTGVSQNPRHKITKRGQNVTFRCDPISEHNRLYWYRQTLGQGPEFLTYFQNEAQLEKSRLLSDRFSAERPKGSFSTLEIQRTEQGDSAMYLCASSPLRFQGGNTEAFFGQGTRLTVV.